A selection of T cell receptor beta chains follows, all from one sample in a study of cytomegalovirus exposure and HLA in healthy donors. The protocol was immunoSEQ multiplex PCR, while the TCRdb copy is restricted to in-frame clones and leaves out a portion. The sample comprises 100,000 or so clones, approximately 82% of which are singletons, and about 7.5% rests with the top ten. The sample taken for sequencing was PBMCs. Receptors originate from a man aged 35-49 years in good health and CMV-seropositive. Each CDR3 is given with its conserved first and last residue. D genes are given only for firm matches. Some rows mark clone size as missing; the rest say once, few, many or name a class of expanded clone.

abundance	d_gene	v_gene	j_gene	CDR3aa	CDR3nt
NA	NA	TRBV5-1	TRBJ2-7	CASSPYQGSGYEQYF	TGCGCCAGCAGCCCATACCAGGGAAGTGGCTACGAGCAGTACTTC
NA	NA	TRBV9	TRBJ1-3	CASSAGGGQSSGNTIYF	TGTGCCAGCAGCGCGGGGGGTGGACAGAGCTCTGGAAACACCATATATTTT
NA	NA	TRBV18	TRBJ2-7	CASSSRPTGYEQYF	TGTGCCAGCTCAAGTCGACCTACGGGATACGAGCAGTACTTC
few	TRBD1	TRBV7-9	TRBJ2-1	CASRGQVRTGLYNEQFF	TGTGCCAGCCGGGGTCAGGTCCGGACAGGGCTCTACAATGAGCAGTTCTTC
NA	TRBD1	TRBV5-6	TRBJ1-1	CASSDRDRREAFF	TGTGCCAGCAGCGACCGGGACAGAAGGGAAGCTTTCTTT
NA	TRBD2	TRBV29-1	TRBJ2-1	CSVEWRESTNEQFF	TGCAGCGTTGAATGGCGGGAGTCGACCAATGAGCAGTTCTTC
NA	TRBD1	TRBV6-6	TRBJ2-7	CASSVGQGGYEQYF	TGTGCCAGCAGTGTAGGACAGGGTGGCTACGAGCAGTACTTC
NA	TRBD1	TRBV7-8	TRBJ1-6	CASSFLGGGTGNSPLHF	TGTGCCAGCAGCTTCCTCGGTGGGGGGACAGGGAATTCACCCCTCCACTTT
NA	TRBD1	TRBV7-2	TRBJ1-5	CASSPRTGNQPQHF	TGTGCCAGCAGCCCGAGGACAGGGAATCAGCCCCAGCATTTT
NA	NA	TRBV4-1	TRBJ2-6	CASSNTSGANGLTF	TGCGCCAGCAGCAACACCTCTGGGGCCAACGGCCTGACTTTC
few	TRBD1	TRBV4-3	TRBJ2-7	CASNNRGGEQYF	TGCGCCAGCAACAACAGGGGCGGCGAGCAGTACTTC
once	TRBD2	TRBV11-2	TRBJ2-5	CASSLDTLAGSETQYF	TGTGCCAGCAGCTTAGATACCCTAGCGGGAAGTGAGACCCAGTACTTC
NA	TRBD2	TRBV15	TRBJ2-1	CATSRDLTSGRAGEQFF	TGTGCCACCAGCAGAGATCTGACTAGCGGGAGGGCGGGAGAGCAGTTCTTC
NA	NA	TRBV7-2	TRBJ2-6	CASSLALGTGAGANVLTF	TGTGCCAGCAGCTTAGCGTTGGGGACGGGAGCTGGGGCCAACGTCCTGACTTTC
NA	NA	TRBV9	TRBJ2-3	CASSVEGGLSTDTQYF	TGTGCCAGCAGCGTCGAGGGGGGACTAAGCACAGATACGCAGTATTTT
NA	TRBD2	TRBV27	TRBJ2-3	CASSSLLAGGLTDTQYF	TGTGCCAGCAGTTCCCTCCTAGCGGGAGGGCTCACAGATACGCAGTATTTT
few	TRBD1	TRBV28	TRBJ2-7	CASSGGTGLGEQYF	TGTGCCAGCAGTGGGGGGACAGGGCTCGGTGAGCAGTACTTC
NA	NA	TRBV5-1	TRBJ1-1	CASRSASQGNTEAFF	TGCGCCAGCAGATCTGCCTCTCAGGGGAACACTGAAGCTTTCTTT
NA	NA	TRBV5-1	TRBJ2-7	CASSSTVLSYEQYF	TGCGCCAGCAGCTCAACAGTGCTGTCCTACGAGCAGTACTTC
few	NA	TRBV14	TRBJ2-7	CASRSGGDYEQYF	TGTGCCAGCAGATCGGGGGGCGATTACGAGCAGTACTTC
NA	NA	TRBV6-5	TRBJ1-1	CASSFRGTEAFF	TGTGCCAGCAGTTTCAGGGGCACTGAAGCTTTCTTT
NA	NA	TRBV18	TRBJ2-1	CASSPAAGRGWNEQFF	TGTGCCAGCTCACCAGCGGCGGGACGGGGATGGAATGAGCAGTTCTTC
once	TRBD2	TRBV5-1	TRBJ2-1	CASSLRISGTSDNEQFF	TGCGCCAGCAGCTTGCGGATTAGCGGGACCTCCGACAATGAGCAGTTCTTC
NA	NA	TRBV5-4	TRBJ1-2	CASSLTAIYGYTF	TGTGCCAGCAGCTTGACAGCTATCTATGGCTACACCTTC
NA	NA	TRBV30	TRBJ2-2	CAWEWRDTGELFF	TGTGCCTGGGAATGGCGGGATACCGGGGAGCTGTTTTTT
NA	TRBD1	TRBV30	TRBJ2-7	CACTRGQATVTALYYEQYF	TGTGCCTGCACCCGGGGACAGGCGACCGTGACGGCCCTTTACTACGAGCAGTACTTC
NA	NA	TRBV27	TRBJ2-4	CASSLPQGAKNIQYF	TGTGCCAGCAGTTTACCGCAGGGTGCCAAAAACATTCAGTACTTC
NA	TRBD2	TRBV7-2	TRBJ2-7	CASSFFSGVGYEQYF	TGTGCCAGCAGCTTTTTTAGCGGGGTAGGCTACGAGCAGTACTTC
NA	TRBD1	TRBV5-4	TRBJ1-4	CASSLGGQVNEKLFF	TGTGCCAGCAGCTTGGGGGGACAGGTTAATGAAAAACTGTTTTTT